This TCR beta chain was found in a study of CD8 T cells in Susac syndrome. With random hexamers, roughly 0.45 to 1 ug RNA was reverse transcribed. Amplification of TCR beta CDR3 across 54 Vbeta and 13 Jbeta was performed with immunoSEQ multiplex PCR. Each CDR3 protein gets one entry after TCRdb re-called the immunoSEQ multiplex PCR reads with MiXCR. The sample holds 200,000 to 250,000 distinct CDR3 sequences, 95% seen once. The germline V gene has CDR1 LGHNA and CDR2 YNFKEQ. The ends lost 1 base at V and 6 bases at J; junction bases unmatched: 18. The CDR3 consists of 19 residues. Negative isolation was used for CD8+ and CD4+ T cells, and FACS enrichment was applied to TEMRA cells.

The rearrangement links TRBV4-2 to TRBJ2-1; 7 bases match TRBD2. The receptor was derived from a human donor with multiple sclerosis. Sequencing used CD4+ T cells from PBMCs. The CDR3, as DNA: TGTGCCAGCAGCCAAGTCCATGGCGGCGGGAGTGGGGACGTCAATGAGCAGTTCTTC. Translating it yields CASSQVHGGGSGDVNEQFF.